The 18 T cell receptor beta chains below come from one sample, sequenced in a study of blood T cells in healthy people across ages. A second about 7 to 12 cycle PCR used barcoded and J-beta primers. TCRdb re-analysed the 5' RACE reads in MiXCR, keeping a single row per CDR3 protein. Of about 1.5 million distinct CDR3 sequences listed, less than 45% are singletons. What was sequenced was blood. These receptors all come from a young woman in good health.

The chain carries TRBV20-1 and TRBJ2-7; TRBD2 is a possible D gene (5 bases). CDR3 length: 15 residues. The germline V gene encodes CDR1 DFQATT and CDR2 SNEGSKA (reference sequence). Trimming stripped 4 bases from V and 2 bases from J, with 18 bases between. Written as DNA, the CDR3 is TGCAGTGCTACAACGAGTGGCGGGCCCGCCTACGAGCAGTACTTC. This codes for CSATTSGGPAYEQYF.

This chain connects TRBV2 to TRBJ1-2; D might be TRBD1 (5 bases). Trimming left V 0 bases short and J 10 bases short, with 18 bases between. Germline-derived CDR1 and CDR2 are SNHLY and FYNNEI. This CDR3 is 15 amino acids long. The CDR3 DNA follows: TGTGCCAGCAGTGAAGCGCTCGGGGACGGAATGACCTACACCTTC. This codes for CASSEALGDGMTYTF. Filled out from reference TRBV2 and TRBJ1-2, the complete variable domain reads EPEVTQTPSHQVTQMGQEVILRCVPISNHLYFYWYRQILGQKVEFLVSFYNNEISEKSEIFDDQFSVERPDGSNFTLKIRSTKLEDSAMYFCASSEALGDGMTYTFGSGTRLTVV.

V gene TRBV7-2 combines with J gene TRBJ1-6, with D possibly TRBD1 on 6 matching bases. The CDR3 contains 16 residues. CDR1 is SGHTA and CDR2 is FQGNSA in the germline V gene. Trimming left V 2 bases short and J 5 bases short, with 13 bases between. The DNA for the CDR3 is TGTGCCAGCAGCTTAAGTACAGGACAGCATAATTCACCCCTCCACTTT. Residues: CASSLSTGQHNSPLHF.

This clonotype was detected only a few times. This CDR3 is CASGRQTYSNQPQHF. The CDR3 DNA follows: TGTGCTAGTGGTCGACAGACCTATAGCAATCAGCCCCAGCATTTT. This chain joins TRBV12-5 and TRBJ1-5, with a tentative D call TRBD1 (5 bases). Between the trimmed V and J ends, which lost 5 bases and 0 bases, there was a span of 11 bases. The CDR3 totals 15 residues. Germline assignment: CDR1 LGHNT and CDR2 FRNRAP.

The genes are TRBV7-9 and TRBJ1-2; D gene uncertain. V shed 1 base and J shed 0 bases, with 9 bases lying between them. Germline CDR1 SEHNR, CDR2 FQNEAQ (reference sequence). The CDR3 is made up of 15 amino acids. The CDR3 DNA sequence: TGTGCCAGCAGCTTAGAGGACGGGGCTAACTATGGCTACACCTTC. It translates to CASSLEDGANYGYTF.

This clonotype was seen a handful of times. V is TRBV6-4 and J is TRBJ2-5; D ambiguous. V was shortened by 2 bases and J by 0 bases, with 10 bases between the two germline ends. The CDR3 is 15 residues long. Germline CDR1 MRHNA, CDR2 SNTAGT. The chain's CDR3 is CASSDNSGDQETQYF. The CDR3, as DNA: TGTGCCAGCAGTGACAACTCCGGAGACCAAGAGACCCAGTACTTC.

This clonotype turned up a few times. The CDR3 spells CSARTGTGFYNEQFF. The DNA for the CDR3 is TGCAGTGCTAGGACCGGGACAGGTTTCTACAATGAGCAGTTCTTC. J is TRBJ2-1 and V is TRBV20-1, with 8 bases fitting TRBD1. Looked up from germline, CDR1 is DFQATT and CDR2 is SNEGSKA (reference sequence). The J segment lost 3 bases and the V segment lost 3 bases, leaving 7 bases of the junction unmatched. The CDR3 extends over 15 amino acids.

The V gene is TRBV5-6, the J gene TRBJ2-3, with 7 positions matching TRBD1. This CDR3 has 15 amino acids. Germline assignment: CDR1 SGHDT and CDR2 YYEEEE. V was pared by 1 base and J by 1 base, with 3 bases of the junction left unmatched. CDR3 region: CASSLPDRGTDTQYF. The CDR3, as DNA: TGTGCCAGCAGCTTGCCCGACAGGGGCACAGATACGCAGTATTTT.

The chain has TRBV27 and TRBJ2-7; TRBD1 matches 7 bases. Germline V gives CDR1 MNHEY, CDR2 SMNVEV (reference sequence). With V trimmed by 5 bases and J by 1 base, 11 bases remained unmatched. CDR3 length equals 16 residues. The CDR3: CASSPRTGWGSYEQYF. The CDR3 DNA follows: TGTGCCAGCAGTCCCAGGACAGGATGGGGATCCTACGAGCAGTACTTC.

The V gene is TRBV12-3 or TRBV12-4, the J gene TRBJ2-2; D is perhaps TRBD2 (5 bases). Between the trimmed V and J ends, which lost 4 bases and 7 bases, there was a span of 7 bases. This CDR3 has 12 amino acids. In DNA, the CDR3 is TGTGCCAGCAGTTGGAGCGGCGGGGAGCTGTTTTTT. The encoded protein is CASSWSGGELFF.

Written as DNA, the CDR3 is TGTGCCAGCAGCGCAAGGACTCACGGGGATACGCAGTATTTT. It translates to CASSARTHGDTQYF. The chain employs TRBV9 and TRBJ2-3, with D maybe TRBD2 (5 bases). Between the trimmed V and J ends, which lost 3 bases and 6 bases, there was a span of 14 bases. CDR1 SGDLS and CDR2 YYNGEE come from the germline V gene. The CDR3 runs 14 residues.

In this sample, this clonotype turned up a few times. The chain recombines TRBV12-3 or TRBV12-4 with TRBJ2-1; a weak D match, TRBD1 (6 bases). V was clipped by 5 bases and J by 6 bases, with 14 bases between them. The CDR3 consists of 14 residues. As DNA, the CDR3 is TGTGCCAGCAGTGTAACCAGGGGAAGCAATGAGCAGTTCTTC. It encodes CASSVTRGSNEQFF.

This chain uses TRBV4-1 with TRBJ1-1; possibly TRBD1 for D (5 bases). From germline, CDR1 is MGHRA and CDR2 YSYEKL. CDR3 length equals 13 residues. Trimming pared 6 bases from V and 2 bases from J, leaving 10 bases between. CDR3 protein: CASRGGGNTEAFF. CDR3 nucleotides: TGCGCCAGCAGGGGGGGTGGAAACACTGAAGCTTTCTTT.

Comments on this clonotype: A much larger clone differs from this one at a single base, so this may be a read error. The chain is built from TRBV10-3 and TRBJ2-5; D is unresolved. CDR1 and CDR2 (germline): ENHRY, SYGVKD. Trimming removed 2 bases from V and 1 base from J, with 8 bases in between. The CDR3 totals 14 residues. CDR3 sequence: CAISEADTQETQYF. CDR3 DNA sequence: TGTGCCATCAGTGAGGCTGACACCCAAGAGACCCAGTACTTC.

This chain uses TRBV21-1 with TRBJ2-3. TRBV21-1 is deemed a pseudogene. CDR3 length: 16 residues. CDR3 protein: CASTKKEHSYPDTQYF. CDR3 nucleotides: TGTGCCAGCACTAAAAAGGAGCACAGTTACCCGGATACGCAGTATTTT.

As concerns this clonotype: This may come from a read error, since a much larger clone is one base off. The chain combines TRBV4-3 with TRBJ2-1; 9 positions match TRBD2. The assigned J gene may be wrong: the sequence end matches TRBJ2-7 better. The CDR3 spans 17 residues. Germline CDR1 is LGHNA and CDR2 is YSLEER. The DNA of the CDR3 is TGCGCCAGCAGTCCCCAAATGGGGCGGGGGGGCCTCAATGAGCAGTACTTC. Translating gives CASSPQMGRGGLNEQYF.

This sequence joins TRBV6-2 or TRBV6-3 and TRBJ2-3, with no clear D. V dropped 6 bases and J dropped 10 bases, with 14 bases sitting between them. Germline CDR1 is MNHEY and CDR2 is SVGEGT. The CDR3 runs 12 residues. The CDR3 nucleotides read TGTGCCAGCAGCGCTCCCGTGTTGGCGCAGTATTTT. As protein: CASSAPVLAQYF.

This clonotype showed up just a few times. V is TRBV29-1 and J is TRBJ2-5; D ambiguous. This CDR3 is built from 12 residues. Germline lookup yields CDR1 SQVTM and CDR2 ANQGSEA. Trimming pared 4 bases from V and 3 bases from J, leaving 9 bases between. This CDR3 reads CSVVRTEETQYF. DNA for the CDR3: TGCAGCGTTGTTAGAACTGAAGAGACCCAGTACTTC.